This TCR beta chain was captured in a study of Tregs in tolerant kidney transplant recipients. V gave up 6 bases and J gave up 5 bases, with 10 bases separating them. Germline values: CDR1 SNHLY, CDR2 FYNNEI. The CDR3 spans 13 residues. To note about this clone: Its antigen is currently unknown.

Study findings and constraints: No direct test of biological reproducibility was done here.

The protocol was immunoSEQ multiplex PCR, while the TCRdb copy is restricted to in-frame clones and leaves out a portion. The sample holds roughly 120,000 clones, about 90% seen once. CD4+CD25+CD127- Tregs, CD4+CD25- non-Tregs, CD4 and CD8 cells were sorted. The sequence derives from a human donor in good health. This chain uses TRBV2 with TRBJ2-2; D unclear. What was sequenced was CD4+ T cells from blood. CDR3 nucleotides: TGTGCCAGCAGGGAGAGTTGGACCGGGGAGCTGTTTTTT. It yields the protein CASRESWTGELFF. The full variable domain, rest sourced from reference TRBV2 and TRBJ2-2, is EPEVTQTPSHQVTQMGQEVILRCVPISNHLYFYWYRQILGQKVEFLVSFYNNEISEKSEIFDDQFSVERPDGSNFTLKIRSTKLEDSAMYFCASRESWTGELFFGEGSRLTVL.